Listed here are 23 T cell receptor beta chains from one sample, sequenced in a study of T cell repertoires in aging, cancer and after chemotherapy. Multiplex touch-down PCR with TRB-A/B primers amplified rearranged V-D-J TRB sequences. TCRdb recomputed calls from the multiplex PCR reads with MiXCR, one row per CDR3 protein. The sample holds 11,000 or so distinct CDR3 sequences; roughly a quarter are singletons and the top ten take less than 2%. Amplification of TCR beta used genomic DNA extracted from peripheral blood. Sequencing used blood. These receptors originate from a human donor in good health.

The rearrangement uses TRBV18 and TRBJ2-3; 9 bases agree with TRBD2. Germline trimming cut 5 bases from V and 0 bases from J; bases unmatched to any gene: 6. The CDR3 has 16 amino acids. CDR1 is KGHSH, CDR2 LQKENI, per germline. The CDR3 nucleotides are TGTGCCAGCTCAATTACAGCGGGGGGTAGCACAGATACGCAGTATTTT. It translates to CASSITAGGSTDTQYF.

This clonotype was seen a handful of times. The CDR3 protein is CSARPGLAGSDTQYF. In DNA form, the CDR3 reads TGCAGTGCTAGGCCGGGACTAGCGGGGTCAGATACGCAGTATTTT. V and J are TRBV20-1 and TRBJ2-3; TRBD2 aligns across 13 bases. CDR3 length equals 15 residues. Germline V gene data show CDR1 as DFQATT and CDR2 as SNEGSKA (reference sequence). V was clipped by 3 bases and J by 4 bases; unmatched bases: 4.

This rearrangement joins TRBV5-1 to TRBJ2-3, with TRBD1 matching 9 bases. The CDR3 is 16 amino acids. Trimming took 4 bases from V and 3 from J; bases not matched to a gene: 9. CDR1 is SGHRS and CDR2 is YFSETQ in the germline V gene. The DNA for the CDR3 is TGCGCCAGCAGCCCCGGCGGGACAGGGAAAACAGATACGCAGTATTTT. Amino acids: CASSPGGTGKTDTQYF.

This chain joins TRBV27 and TRBJ2-3; TRBD2 agrees at 9 bases. This CDR3 comprises 14 residues. V lost 6 bases, J lost 6 bases, and 7 bases stayed unmatched. Germline loops: CDR1 MNHEY, CDR2 SMNVEV (reference sequence). CDR3 bases: TGTGCCAGCAGGCCGAGCGGGGGGTCGGATACGCAGTATTTT. Its protein product is CASRPSGGSDTQYF.

The rearrangement joins TRBV4-2 to TRBJ2-3; 13 bases fit TRBD2. Per the germline V gene, CDR1 is LGHNA and CDR2 is YNFKEQ. The CDR3 totals 17 residues. The junction had 3 bases not matched to a gene; V was cut back by 0 bases and J by 3 bases. For the CDR3, the DNA is TGTGCCAGCAGCCAAGATACTAGCGGGGGGGGAACAGATACGCAGTATTTT. Its protein product is CASSQDTSGGGTDTQYF.

This rearrangement joins TRBV7-2 to TRBJ2-3; D not resolved. V was cut by 4 bases and J by 3 bases, with 11 bases left in between. This CDR3 comprises 14 residues. Looked up from germline, CDR1 is SGHTA and CDR2 is FQGNSA. The CDR3 sequence is CASSSLGPTDTQYF. The CDR3 DNA is TGTGCCAGCAGCTCGCTAGGGCCTACAGATACGCAGTATTTT.

The chain is built from TRBV6-6 and TRBJ2-7; the D is unclear. The CDR3 has 12 residues. Trimming removed 8 bases at V and 2 bases at J, with 10 bases between. The germline gives CDR1 MNHNY, CDR2 SVGAGI (reference sequence). The CDR3 protein is CASATLTYEQYF. In nucleotides, the CDR3 is TGTGCCAGCGCAACATTAACCTACGAGCAGTACTTC.

This clonotype was counted a few times. Relative to the germline gene, one junction end is altered; a read error may explain this. V gene TRBV4-2 combines with J gene TRBJ2-1, with TRBD2 matching 9 bases. Germline values: CDR1 LGHNA, CDR2 YNFKEQ. This CDR3 contains 18 residues. This CDR3 is CASSQVDLGLATNNEQFF. The CDR3 nucleotides read TGCGCCAGCAGCCAAGTGGACCTTGGACTAGCGACCAACAATGAGCAGTTCTTC.

This clonotype is medium-sized within its sample. In DNA form, the CDR3 reads TGTGCCTGGAGTGTAGGAAGGAACGAGCAGTACTTC. This translates into CAWSVGRNEQYF. The V gene is TRBV30, the J gene TRBJ2-7; D not certain. The V end lost 0 bases, the J end lost 5 bases, and 8 bases lay between the germline ends. Germline loops: CDR1 GTSNPN, CDR2 SVGIG (reference sequence). The CDR3 contains 12 residues.

This clonotype rates as medium-sized. The gene calls are TRBV27 and TRBJ1-6, with D possibly TRBD1 on 5 matching bases. V was trimmed by 5 bases and J by 13 bases, leaving 12 bases between them. Germline V gives CDR1 MNHEY, CDR2 SMNVEV (reference sequence). This CDR3 has 12 amino acids. The CDR3 protein is CASSGGGMPLHF. CDR3 coding DNA: TGTGCCAGCAGTGGGGGGGGTATGCCCCTCCACTTT.

By its share, this clonotype is medium-sized. The rearrangement uses TRBV6-5 and TRBJ2-1; D remains unclear. This CDR3 is 15 amino acids long. Germline CDR1 MNHEY, CDR2 SVGAGI. With 8 bases removed from V and 0 bases from J, the gap between germline ends came to 14 bases. CDR3 nucleotides: TGTGCCAGCGGCCGGTCGACTCGCTCCTACAATGAGCAGTTCTTC. It codes for CASGRSTRSYNEQFF.

This sequence joins TRBV20-1 and TRBJ1-6, with a possible D match to TRBD1 (5 bases). V was trimmed by 1 base and J by 9 bases, leaving 16 bases between them. The CDR3 covers 15 residues. Germline V gene sequence: CDR1 DFQATT, CDR2 SNEGSKA (reference sequence). CDR3 bases: TGCAGTGCTAGAGCTACCGGGGCCAGCAGTTCACCCCTCCACTTT. Protein sequence: CSARATGASSSPLHF.

Of note for this clonotype: This may come from a read error, since a much larger clone is one base off. The V call is TRBV20-1, the J call TRBJ1-6; D is uncertain. Germline assignment: CDR1 DFQATT and CDR2 SNEGSKA (reference sequence). This CDR3 spans 13 amino acids. V gave up 3 bases and J gave up 12 bases, with 15 bases separating them. CDR3 in amino acids: CSASQGIDLPLHF. DNA of the CDR3: TGCAGTGCTAGCCAAGGAATCGATTTACCCCTCCACTTT.

This rearrangement joins TRBV20-1 to TRBJ2-7; D may be TRBD1 or TRBD2 (5 bases each). Germline V gene lookup returns CDR1 DFQATT and CDR2 SNEGSKA (reference sequence). There are 17 residues in the CDR3. With 3 bases removed from V and 9 bases from J, the gap between germline ends came to 30 bases. The CDR3 DNA reads TGCAGTGCTAGTCACCACGGGCCCCGGGACCCCGGTGGAGGGCAGTACTTC. Translated, it gives CSASHHGPRDPGGGQYF.

The chain combines TRBV20-1 with TRBJ1-6; D not resolved. The CDR3 length is 15 residues. Deletions cut 2 bases from V and 7 bases from J, with 15 bases between. CDR1 is DFQATT and CDR2 is SNEGSKA in the germline V gene (reference sequence). As DNA, the CDR3 is TGCAGTGCTAGACAGGCAGGCGCTCTCAATTCACCCCTCCACTTT. Translated, it gives CSARQAGALNSPLHF.

The chain carries TRBV13 and TRBJ2-1, with TRBD2 matching 14 bases. V dropped 3 bases and J dropped 4; count of bases not matched to a gene: 8. Germline values: CDR1 PRHDT, CDR2 FYEKMQ (reference sequence). The CDR3 runs to 18 residues. CDR3 bases: TGTGCCAGCAGCTTTCTGACTAGCGGGGGGGGGGATTACAATGAGCAGTTCTTC. Protein product: CASSFLTSGGGDYNEQFF.

This clonotype was observed a few times. The gene calls are TRBV30 and TRBJ1-5; the D is unclear. The CDR3 totals 13 residues. Germline values: CDR1 GTSNPN, CDR2 SVGIG (reference sequence). The V end lost 3 bases, the J end lost 0 bases, and 6 bases lay between the germline ends. The CDR3 loop is CAWSQSSNQPQHF. DNA for the CDR3: TGTGCCTGGAGCCAGAGTAGCAATCAGCCCCAGCATTTT. The variable domain in full, completed from reference TRBV30 and TRBJ1-5, reads SQTIHQWPATLVQPVGSPLSLECTVEGTSNPNLYWYRQAAGRGLQLLFYSVGIGQISSEVPQNLSASRPQDRQFILSSKKLLLSDSGFYLCAWSQSSNQPQHFGDGTRLSIL.

The gene calls are TRBV13 and TRBJ2-2; weak D call: TRBD1 (5 bases). Germline CDR1 reads PRHDT; CDR2 reads FYEKMQ (reference sequence). The CDR3 covers 14 residues. V was clipped by 2 bases and J by 4 bases, with 8 bases between them. The DNA for the CDR3 is TGTGCCAGCAGCTTAAAGGGGATCACCGGGGAGCTGTTTTTT. Protein product: CASSLKGITGELFF.

This chain uses TRBV4-2 with TRBJ2-1; the match to TRBD2 covers 10 bases. CDR3 length: 16 residues. Germline CDR1 LGHNA, CDR2 YNFKEQ. V lost 0 bases to trimming and J lost 1 base; unmatched junction nucleotides: 0. As DNA, the CDR3 is TGTGCCAGCAGCCAAGATAGCGGGGGGTCCTACAATGAGCAGTTCTTC. Translation: CASSQDSGGSYNEQFF.

The J gene is TRBJ1-1, the V gene TRBV27, with D possibly matching TRBD1 (5 bases). The V end lost 4 bases, the J end lost 5 bases, and 14 bases lay between the germline ends. CDR1 and CDR2 (germline): MNHEY, SMNVEV (reference sequence). The CDR3 has 14 amino acids. DNA for the CDR3: TGTGCCAGCAGTTCTGCGGGGGGGGGGACTGAAGCTTTCTTT. Translating gives CASSSAGGGTEAFF.

The chain has TRBV12-3 or TRBV12-4 and TRBJ1-2; D remains ambiguous. This CDR3 is 12 amino acids long. V was cut by 10 bases and J by 2 bases, with 11 bases left in between. The DNA for the CDR3 is TGTGCCACCTCCGGCCCCAACTATGGCTACACCTTC. Translating it yields CATSGPNYGYTF.

This clonotype turned up a few times. The rearrangement links TRBV5-1 to TRBJ2-2; 8 bases line up with TRBD1. With 4 bases clipped from V and 4 bases from J, the junction kept 3 bases outside the gene matches. The CDR3 runs 14 residues. Germline CDR1 SGHRS, CDR2 YFSETQ. The CDR3 is CASSRGTGTGELFF. The DNA for the CDR3 is TGCGCCAGCAGCCGGGGGACAGGCACCGGGGAGCTGTTTTTT.

By sample share, this clonotype is medium-sized. The V call is TRBV6-5, the J call TRBJ1-4; 8 bases are a match to TRBD1. This CDR3 is 13 amino acids long. CDR1 and CDR2 (germline): MNHEY, SVGAGI. The V gene end was trimmed by 6 bases and the J gene end by 7 bases; junction bases not matched to a gene: 4. The CDR3 sequence: CASRAGGSEKLFF. CDR3 DNA sequence: TGTGCCAGCAGGGCAGGGGGCAGTGAAAAACTGTTTTTT.